The clone carrying this TCR beta chain was counted once. The sample belongs to a study of T cells in tumors after PD-1 blockade. Clones were read by immunoSEQ multiplex PCR, and TCRdb kept only the in-frame ones, dropping some. Of around 35,000 clones listed, 73% are singletons. This CDR3 comprises 15 residues. CDR1 SEHNR and CDR2 FQNEAQ come from the germline V gene (reference sequence). The ends lost 3 bases at V and 1 base at J; junction bases unmatched: 2. The origin of this receptor is a human donor with basal cell carcinoma. The material sequenced was PBMCs, taken after anti-PD-1 treatment. The chain carries TRBV7-9 and TRBJ2-5, with TRBD1 matching over 10 bases. DNA of the CDR3: TGTGCCAGCAGCTTGGACAGGGGGTTCCAAGAGACCCAGTACTTC. It encodes CASSLDRGFQETQYF.